The clone carrying this T cell receptor (beta chain) was seen many times. TCRdb reanalysed the 5' RACE reads using MiXCR and keeps one entry per CDR3 protein. The data hold about 140,000 distinct CDR3 sequences, with around 4% observed a single time. Extraction of total RNA was performed on unfractionated whole blood. The sample comes from a study of human T cells and chemical hapten exposure. Overall study context: Largely, small differences in pooled library volume made per-sample TCR yields vary.

Germline V lookup: CDR1 MDHEN, CDR2 SYDVKM. After removal of 6 bases from V and 7 bases from J, the junction contained 8 bases not matched to a gene. The CDR3 runs to 14 residues. This chain uses TRBV28 with TRBJ1-3, with 8 bases matching TRBD1. The TCR originated in a female donor in good health. This chain's CDR3 is CASRSGQARNTIYF. CDR3 in DNA: TGTGCCAGCAGATCGGGACAGGCTCGCAACACCATATATTTT.